This record concerns one T cell receptor (beta chain) sequence. The antigen is not known. The CDR3 runs 14 residues. Trimming took 6 bases from V and 6 from J; bases not matched to a gene: 9. Germline CDR1 LGHDT, CDR2 YNNKEL (reference sequence). These data are taken from a study of Ad26.COV2.S vaccination and SARS-CoV-2 variants. Study information: Ad26.COV2.S given intramuscularly, once or twice 56 days apart.

Treatment given: roughly 19 received Ad26.COV2.S at low or high dose, single or two shots; several received placebo; per-sample allocation not given. Sampling happened 63 days after the first vaccine or placebo injection. Clones were sequenced by immunoSEQ multiplex PCR, and TCRdb holds only the in-frame ones, with some missing. Here the sample spans about 440,000 clones, 90% being singletons. Findings of the study overall: Placebo recipients showed lower spike-specific TCR breadth than vaccinees.

This receptor was obtained from a person between 18 and 65 years old who received the Ad26.COV2.S COVID-19 vaccine or a placebo. This specimen was peripheral blood, taken in a trial of Ad26.COV2.S vaccine versus placebo. This chain links TRBV3-1 (or the pseudogene TRBV3-2) with TRBJ2-7, with 9 nucleotides matching TRBD2. CDR3 sequence reads: CASSHSGSRSEQYF. The CDR3 nucleotides are TGTGCCAGCAGTCATAGCGGGAGTAGGTCCGAGCAGTACTTC.